One and the same sample provided the 13 T cell receptor beta chains below, sequenced in a study of blood T cell repertoires in COVID-19 (dated by TCRdb to the early 2020s). Library creation used the immunoSEQ multiplex PCR assay. The table was pulled from immuneACCESS by TCRdb, which kept in-frame rearrangements only. Such tables lose some clones; where checked, under half of the loss comes from unresolved V genes, and the rest has no known cause. This sample comprises hundreds of thousands of clones, 80% to 90% of them detected only once. The top ten hold 1.3% to 1.5% of the sample. Sequencing was carried out using peripheral blood. The receptors derive from an elderly man with acute or convalescent COVID-19.

The chain is built from TRBV5-1 and TRBJ2-1; 8 bases are shared with TRBD2. CDR1 and CDR2 from the germline V gene are SGHRS and YFSETQ. V lost 3 bases, J lost 1 base, and 3 bases stayed unmatched. CDR3 length: 15 residues. The CDR3 DNA reads as TGCGCCAGCAGCTCCGGGGGGGGGTCCTACAATGAGCAGTTCTTC. It is translated as CASSSGGGSYNEQFF.

The J gene is TRBJ1-2, the V gene TRBV25-1; TRBD1 is a possible D gene (5 bases). CDR1 is MGHDK and CDR2 is SYGVNS in the germline V gene. V was shortened by 4 bases and J by 5 bases, with 14 bases between the two germline ends. This CDR3 spans 14 amino acids. CDR3 DNA: TGTGCCAGCAGTGGCCTTGACAGACTGTATGGCTACACCTTC. Protein: CASSGLDRLYGYTF.

Written as DNA, the CDR3 is TGTGCCAGCAGCCCGGCGGCAGCCGGTGGTTATGGCTACACCTTC. It is translated as CASSPAAAGGYGYTF. V and J are TRBV7-2 and TRBJ1-2; D gene uncertain. The V gene's germline CDR1 is SGHTA and CDR2 FQGNSA. With 5 bases removed from V and 5 bases from J, the gap between germline ends came to 18 bases. The CDR3 sequence is 15 residues long.

The rearrangement links TRBV6-5 to TRBJ1-1; 7 bases line up with TRBD1. The length of the CDR3 is 14 residues. The germline V gene encodes CDR1 MNHEY and CDR2 SVGAGI. The J segment lost 4 bases and the V segment lost 5 bases, leaving 7 bases of the junction unmatched. This CDR3 reads CASSPRRGLTEAFF. CDR3 in DNA: TGTGCCAGCAGTCCCAGGAGGGGGCTCACTGAAGCTTTCTTT.

Notes on this clone: The sample carries other DNA sequences with the same CDR3. The chain carries TRBV12-3 or TRBV12-4 and TRBJ2-7; 7 bases line up with TRBD2. CDR3 length: 12 amino acids. Germline trimming cut 6 bases from V and 4 bases from J; bases unmatched to any gene: 3. The CDR3 loop is CASSWGGYEQYF. CDR3 sequence (DNA): TGTGCCAGCAGCTGGGGGGGTTACGAGCAGTACTTC.

The chain couples TRBV15 to TRBJ2-3; 9 positions agree with TRBD2. V trimming: 9 bases; J trimming: 4 bases; junction bases outside the gene matches: 11. Germline CDR1 is LNHNV and CDR2 is YYDKDF (reference sequence). The CDR3 contains 15 residues. CDR3 in amino acids: CATKKGGRGADTQYF. The CDR3 DNA sequence: TGTGCCACTAAAAAAGGCGGGAGGGGTGCAGATACGCAGTATTTT.

In the case of this clone: Distinct nucleotide sequences in the sample also encode this CDR3. CDR3 region: CASSLETGVNQPQHF. CDR3 sequence (DNA): TGTGCCAGCAGCTTAGAGACAGGGGTCAATCAGCCCCAGCATTTT. The chain is built from TRBV7-2 and TRBJ1-5; TRBD1 matches 8 bases. Germline CDR1 and CDR2: SGHTA and FQGNSA. This CDR3 has 15 amino acids. V shed 1 base, J shed 3 bases, and the junction held 2 bases outside the gene matches.

The chain carries TRBV7-2 and TRBJ2-7, with D unresolved. Germline CDR1 SGHTA, CDR2 FQGNSA. The V gene lost 4 bases and the J gene lost 5 bases, with 15 bases spanning the gap. There are 14 residues in the CDR3. This CDR3 is CASSSTLVHHEQYF. In nucleotides, the CDR3 is TGTGCCAGCAGCTCAACTCTAGTTCACCACGAGCAGTACTTC.

The CDR3: CASSQDQRSVPSYEQYF. In DNA form, the CDR3 reads TGTGCCAGCAGCCAAGACCAGAGGTCCGTACCCTCCTACGAGCAGTACTTC. This sequence joins TRBV3-1 (or the pseudogene TRBV3-2) and TRBJ2-7; D is uncertain. Germline assignment: CDR1 LGHDT and CDR2 YNNKEL (reference sequence). CDR3 length equals 17 residues. V lost 0 bases, J lost 0 bases, and 15 bases lay in between.

This chain connects TRBV6-6 to TRBJ1-2; D is uncertain. The germline V gene encodes CDR1 MNHNY and CDR2 SVGAGI (reference sequence). The V end lost 0 bases, the J end lost 3 bases, and 8 bases lay between the germline ends. This CDR3 comprises 14 residues. The CDR3, as DNA: TGTGCCAGCAGTTACTCGGGCAGGCACTATGGCTACACCTTC. This gives the protein CASSYSGRHYGYTF.

The chain links TRBV5-1 to TRBJ2-7; D is unclear. Trimming pared 5 bases from V and 3 bases from J, leaving 18 bases between. CDR1 is SGHRS and CDR2 is YFSETQ in the germline V gene. There are 15 residues in the CDR3. The CDR3 loop is CASSVDRGYIYEQYF. For the CDR3, the DNA is TGCGCCAGCAGTGTCGATCGCGGATACATCTACGAGCAGTACTTC.

The gene calls are TRBV18 and TRBJ2-2; 8 nucleotides line up with TRBD2. The V gene's germline CDR1 is KGHSH and CDR2 LQKENI. V lost 3 bases and J lost 1; bases outside the gene matches: 4. There are 16 residues in the CDR3. The CDR3 spells CASSPASGLNTGELFF. The CDR3 DNA reads TGTGCCAGCTCACCGGCTAGCGGGTTGAACACCGGGGAGCTGTTTTTT.

The gene calls are TRBV20-1 and TRBJ1-5; a weak D match, TRBD1 (5 bases). The germline V gene has CDR1 DFQATT and CDR2 SNEGSKA (reference sequence). The CDR3 consists of 13 residues. V dropped 4 bases and J dropped 4 bases, with 11 bases sitting between them. The CDR3 protein is CSAIEQANQPQHF. The DNA for the CDR3 is TGCAGTGCTATTGAACAGGCAAATCAGCCCCAGCATTTT.